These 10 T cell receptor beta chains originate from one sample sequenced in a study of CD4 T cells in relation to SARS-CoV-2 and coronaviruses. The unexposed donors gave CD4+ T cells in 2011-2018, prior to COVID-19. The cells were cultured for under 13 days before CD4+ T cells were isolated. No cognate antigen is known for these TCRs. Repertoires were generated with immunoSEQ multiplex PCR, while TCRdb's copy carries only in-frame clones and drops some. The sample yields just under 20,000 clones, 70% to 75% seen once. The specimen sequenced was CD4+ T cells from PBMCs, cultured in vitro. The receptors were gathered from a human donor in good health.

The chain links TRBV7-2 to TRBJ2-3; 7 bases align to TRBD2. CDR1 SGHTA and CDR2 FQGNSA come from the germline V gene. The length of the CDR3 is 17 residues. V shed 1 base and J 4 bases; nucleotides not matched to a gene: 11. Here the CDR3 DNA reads TGTGCCAGCAGCTTAGTGGGGGGTGGGAGGGCCTCAGATACGCAGTATTTT. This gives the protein CASSLVGGGRASDTQYF.

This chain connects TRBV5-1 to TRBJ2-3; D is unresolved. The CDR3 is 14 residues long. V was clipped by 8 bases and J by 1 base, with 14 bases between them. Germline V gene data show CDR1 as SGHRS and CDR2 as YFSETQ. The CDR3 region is CASHWGTGTDTQYF. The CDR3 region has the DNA TGCGCCAGTCATTGGGGTACAGGCACAGATACGCAGTATTTT.

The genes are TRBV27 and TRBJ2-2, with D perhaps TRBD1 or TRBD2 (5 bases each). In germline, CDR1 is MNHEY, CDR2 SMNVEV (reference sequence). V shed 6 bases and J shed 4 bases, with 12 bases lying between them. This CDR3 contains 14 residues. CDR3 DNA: TGTGCCAGCAGCCGTGATGGGGGCACCGGGGAGCTGTTTTTT. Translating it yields CASSRDGGTGELFF.

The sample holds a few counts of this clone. This CDR3 reads CASSLATPTYGYTF. The CDR3 DNA follows: TGTGCCAGCAGCTTAGCGACTCCCACTTATGGCTACACCTTC. This sequence joins TRBV7-9 and TRBJ1-2, with D unresolved. This CDR3 is built from 14 residues. The germline CDR1 and CDR2 sequences are SEHNR and FQNEAQ (reference sequence). V lost 0 bases and J lost 5, with 10 bases in between.

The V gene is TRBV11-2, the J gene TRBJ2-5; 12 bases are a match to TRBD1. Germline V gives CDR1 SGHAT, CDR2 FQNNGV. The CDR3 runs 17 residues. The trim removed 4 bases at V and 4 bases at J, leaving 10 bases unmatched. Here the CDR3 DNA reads TGTGCCAGCAGCTCGGATACCGGGACAGGGGGCGGAGAGACCCAGTACTTC. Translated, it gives CASSSDTGTGGGETQYF.

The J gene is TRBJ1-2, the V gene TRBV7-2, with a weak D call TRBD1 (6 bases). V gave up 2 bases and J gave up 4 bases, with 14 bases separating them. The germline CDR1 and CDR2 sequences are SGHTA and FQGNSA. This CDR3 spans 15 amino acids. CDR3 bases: TGTGCCAGCAGCTTAAATGGGGGCGGGGCCTATGGCTACACCTTC. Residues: CASSLNGGGAYGYTF. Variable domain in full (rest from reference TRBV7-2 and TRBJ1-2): GAGVSQSPSNKVTEKGKDVELRCDPISGHTALYWYRQSLGQGLEFLIYFQGNSAPDKSGLPSDRFSAERTGGSVSTLTIQRTQQEDSAVYLCASSLNGGGAYGYTFGSGTRLTVV.

The CDR3, as DNA: TGTGCCAGCAGCCCCCAGACAGGGCACGAGCAGTACTTC. Its translation is CASSPQTGHEQYF. The chain carries TRBV7-3 and TRBJ2-7; TRBD1 agrees at 7 bases. The CDR3 is made up of 13 amino acids. V lost 5 bases, J lost 5 bases, and 6 bases stayed unmatched. Germline loops: CDR1 SGHTA, CDR2 FQGTGA.

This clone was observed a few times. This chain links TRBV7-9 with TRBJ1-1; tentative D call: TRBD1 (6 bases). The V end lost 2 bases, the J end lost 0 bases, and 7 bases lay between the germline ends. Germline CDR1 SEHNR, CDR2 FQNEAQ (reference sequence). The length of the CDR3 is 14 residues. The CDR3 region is CASSLTGMNTEAFF. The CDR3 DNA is TGTGCCAGCAGCTTAACAGGGATGAACACTGAAGCTTTCTTT.

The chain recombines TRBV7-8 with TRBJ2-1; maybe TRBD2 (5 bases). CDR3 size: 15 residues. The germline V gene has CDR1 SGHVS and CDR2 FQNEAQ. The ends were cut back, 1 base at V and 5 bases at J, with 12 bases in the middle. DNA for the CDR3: TGTGCCAGCAGCTTAGTTTTTTCGGGAAACAATGAGCAGTTCTTC. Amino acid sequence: CASSLVFSGNNEQFF.

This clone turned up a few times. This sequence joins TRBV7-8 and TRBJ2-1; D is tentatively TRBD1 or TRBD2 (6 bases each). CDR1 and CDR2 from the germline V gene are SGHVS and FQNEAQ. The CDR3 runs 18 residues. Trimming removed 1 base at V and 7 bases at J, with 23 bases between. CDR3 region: CASSLGRGLGGPKNEQFF. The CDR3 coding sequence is TGTGCCAGCAGCTTAGGCAGGGGATTAGGAGGGCCGAAGAATGAGCAGTTCTTC.